The T cell receptor (beta chain) described here comes from a study of shared clonotypes between healthy human individuals. The study, taken as a whole, reports: Specimens sampled were limited to blood, with tissue repertoires likely differing.

Details on this clone: No antigen is known for it.

Trimming removed 0 bases at V and 3 bases at J, with 8 bases between. Germline V lookup: CDR1 MNHEY, CDR2 SVGAGI. This CDR3 comprises 15 residues. The protocol was immunoSEQ multiplex PCR, while the TCRdb copy is restricted to in-frame clones and leaves out a portion. Seen here are fewer than 600,000 clones, around 80% observed once, and the top ten hold 12%. The chain uses TRBV6-5 and TRBJ1-4; D perhaps matches TRBD1 (5 bases). The sequence came from a woman aged 35 to 49 in good health. Some clones in this sample may be carry-over from other donors' samples. Sample: PBMCs. Here the CDR3 reads CASSYSEGSNEKLFF. The CDR3 DNA is TGTGCCAGCAGTTACTCAGAGGGGTCTAATGAAAAACTGTTTTTT.